The rows below give T cell receptor beta chains drawn from one sample of a study of cytotoxic CD8 clonotypes in ibrutinib-treated CLL. Only in-frame clones appear in the TCRdb table, and some are missing; sequencing was by immunoSEQ multiplex PCR. The sample lists over 45,000 clones; 50% to 70% were seen once. This sample comprised PBMCs, obtained at disease progression, from a patient treated with ibrutinib. The receptor set was obtained from a human donor with chronic lymphocytic leukemia. The CDR3 runs from the conserved cysteine through the conserved F or W. The D gene is left open where the match is weak. The listing skips clone size in some rows; elsewhere it reads once, few, many or a size class.

D gene,J gene,clone size,V gene,CDR3 DNA,CDR3 protein
NA,TRBJ1-2,few,TRBV6-5,TGTGCCAGCAGTTACAATACAGTCATCTATGGCTACACCTTC,CASSYNTVIYGYTF
NA,TRBJ2-7,NA,TRBV5-4,TGTGCCAGCAGCCTCGGACAGGGAGGGCCCTACGAGCAGTACTTC,CASSLGQGGPYEQYF
NA,TRBJ1-4,few,TRBV28,TGTGCCAGCAGTTTCGGGGAGACTAATGAAAAACTGTTTTTT,CASSFGETNEKLFF
NA,TRBJ2-7,NA,TRBV4-2,TGTGCCAGCAGCCAAGATTACGGAGGGCCAAAGTACGAGCAGTACTTC,CASSQDYGGPKYEQYF
NA,TRBJ1-1,NA,TRBV7-8,TGTGCCAGCAGCCCCATCCGGAACACTGAAGCTTTCTTT,CASSPIRNTEAFF
NA,TRBJ2-7,NA,TRBV28,TGTGCCAGCACCTGGGGTGGCAGGGCCTCCTACGAGCAGTACTTC,CASTWGGRASYEQYF
NA,TRBJ1-2,NA,TRBV5-5,TGTGCCAGCAGCTTGGAACTCAGTCGGCTCTATGGCTACACCTTC,CASSLELSRLYGYTF
TRBD1,TRBJ1-3,NA,TRBV19,TGTGCCAGTATCATTAGGACAGGGGGGACATACGGCACCATATATTTT,CASIIRTGGTYGTIYF
TRBD1,TRBJ1-1,NA,TRBV28,TGTGCCAGCAGTGTGCCGTCCGGGACAGTGAACACTGAAGCTTTCTTT,CASSVPSGTVNTEAFF
NA,TRBJ1-2,NA,TRBV7-8,TGTGCCAGCAGCTTAGCGGAAAACTATGGCTACACCTTC,CASSLAENYGYTF
NA,TRBJ2-6,few,TRBV18,TGTGCCAGCTCACCACGTGGCCTCTCTGGGGCCAACGTCCTGACTTTC,CASSPRGLSGANVLTF
TRBD2,TRBJ2-7,NA,TRBV5-1,TGCGCCAGCAGCTTGGTGGGACTAGCGGGCAACGAGCAGTACTTC,CASSLVGLAGNEQYF
NA,TRBJ1-1,few,TRBV10-3,TGTGCCATCAGTGAGAGTGAACGAACTGAAGCTTTCTTT,CAISESERTEAFF
TRBD2,TRBJ2-3,NA,TRBV5-1,TGCGCCAGCAGGTCCAGCGGGGGCACAGATACGCAGTATTTT,CASRSSGGTDTQYF
NA,TRBJ1-2,few,TRBV7-9,TGTGCCAGCAGCTTAGAGGTTGGCTACACCTTC,CASSLEVGYTF
NA,TRBJ2-2,NA,TRBV19,TGTGCCAGTAGTACCCCACGGGCAGGGAACACCGGGGAGCTGTTTTTT,CASSTPRAGNTGELFF
NA,TRBJ2-7,NA,TRBV7-8,TGTGCCAGCAGCTTAGTAGGGTCATTCCTCTACGAGCAGTACTTC,CASSLVGSFLYEQYF
NA,TRBJ2-3,NA,TRBV5-1,TGCGCCAGCAGCTTCTGGGGGGGCACAGATACGCAGTATTTT,CASSFWGGTDTQYF
NA,TRBJ2-5,NA,TRBV15,TGTGCCACCAGCAGAGATCCGAGGCCCGCCCAAGAGACCCAGTACTTC,CATSRDPRPAQETQYF
NA,TRBJ1-2,few,TRBV30,TGTGCCTGGGCCGGCCAGGCAAACTATGGCTACACCTTC,CAWAGQANYGYTF
NA,TRBJ2-3,NA,TRBV5-1,TGCGCCAGCACCATAGAAGCAGATACGCAGTATTTT,CASTIEADTQYF
NA,TRBJ2-3,NA,TRBV9,TGTGCCAGCAGCGGACCCCGGCAGACCAGCACAGATACGCAGTATTTT,CASSGPRQTSTDTQYF
NA,TRBJ1-6,NA,TRBV4-2,TGTGCCAGCAGCCAAGAACAGGTCAATTCACCCCTCCACTTT,CASSQEQVNSPLHF
TRBD1,TRBJ2-7,few,TRBV11-3,TGTGCCAGCAGCTTCGGACAGGGCTACGAGCAGTACTTC,CASSFGQGYEQYF
NA,TRBJ1-6,few,TRBV6-1,TGTGCCAGCAGTGAAGGGTTCGATCTCCTCCACTTT,CASSEGFDLLHF
NA,TRBJ1-1,NA,TRBV19,TGTGCCAGTAGTAAGGCGGCGCGAGGTACTGAAGCTTTCTTT,CASSKAARGTEAFF
TRBD2,TRBJ2-5,NA,TRBV6-5,TGTGCCAGCAGTTACTCTGGGGGAGGGCCTGGAGAGACCCAGTACTTC,CASSYSGGGPGETQYF
NA,TRBJ2-3,NA,TRBV7-2,TGTGCCAGCAGCTTATATCAGAATACGCAGTATTTT,CASSLYQNTQYF
TRBD1,TRBJ1-2,NA,TRBV28,TGTGCCAGCACCCCCCGGCAGGGGGCCTGGGAGGACTATGGCTACACCTTC,CASTPRQGAWEDYGYTF
TRBD1,TRBJ1-5,NA,TRBV6-1,TGTGCCAGCACCAGGACAGGGGGCGATCAGCCCCAGCATTTT,CASTRTGGDQPQHF
NA,TRBJ2-7,few,TRBV7-2,TGTGCCAGCAGCTTAAGCGGCGCGGGCTCCTACGAGCAGTACTTC,CASSLSGAGSYEQYF
NA,TRBJ1-2,NA,TRBV29-1,TGCAGCGTTGAAATTCCAGACAGCTACTATGGCTACACCTTC,CSVEIPDSYYGYTF
TRBD1,TRBJ2-4,NA,TRBV7-9,TGTGCCAGCAGCTTAGGGGACAGGGGGACCAAAAACATTCAGTACTTC,CASSLGDRGTKNIQYF
NA,TRBJ2-6,few,TRBV12-5,TGTGCTAGTGGTCGCTCTGGGGCCAACGTCCTGACTTTC,CASGRSGANVLTF
NA,TRBJ1-3,few,TRBV30,TGTGCCTGGACTACCTCTGGAAACACCATATATTTT,CAWTTSGNTIYF
NA,TRBJ2-5,NA,TRBV2,TGTGCCAGCGTTCCGGGGAAAGAGACCCAGTACTTC,CASVPGKETQYF
NA,TRBJ2-7,NA,TRBV18,TGTGCCAGCTCCCGCGACAGAGGGAACTACGAGCAGTACTTC,CASSRDRGNYEQYF
TRBD2,TRBJ2-5,NA,TRBV5-1,TGCGCCAGCAGCACAGCGGGGGGGAGTCAAGAGACCCAGTACTTC,CASSTAGGSQETQYF
TRBD1,TRBJ1-1,once,TRBV6-5,TGTGCCAGCAGTTACGGGACAGGGAGGGCTTTCTTT,CASSYGTGRAFF
NA,TRBJ1-4,NA,TRBV5-6,TGTGCCAGCAGCTTCCCTACAAATAATGAAAAACTGTTTTTT,CASSFPTNNEKLFF
TRBD1,TRBJ2-7,NA,TRBV7-7,TGTGCCAGCAGCTTCCGGGACAGGGGCTACGAGCAGTACTTC,CASSFRDRGYEQYF
NA,TRBJ2-7,NA,TRBV13,TGTGCCAGCAGCTTAGGCCTAAACTACGAGCAGTACTTC,CASSLGLNYEQYF
TRBD1,TRBJ1-3,NA,TRBV13,TGTGCCAGCAGCTTAGAGGCAGGGGGCTCCTCTGGAAACACCATATATTTT,CASSLEAGGSSGNTIYF
NA,TRBJ1-5,NA,TRBV5-1,TGCGCCAGCAGCTTGGTGGGGGGAGGCGAAGCCCAGCATTTT,CASSLVGGGEAQHF
TRBD2,TRBJ2-3,NA,TRBV4-3,TGCGCCAGCAGCCAAGACGGACTAGAAGGGGATACGCAGTATTTT,CASSQDGLEGDTQYF
NA,TRBJ2-1,NA,TRBV5-1,TGCGCCAGTTCACCAGGGGTATCCTACAATGAGCAGTTCTTC,CASSPGVSYNEQFF
NA,TRBJ2-1,NA,TRBV30,TGTGCCTCACTAGGTGTGGTTGAGCAGTTCTTC,CASLGVVEQFF
NA,TRBJ2-4,NA,TRBV28,TGTGCCGGAACGATTAGAGGGGCTAAAAACATTCAGTACTTC,CAGTIRGAKNIQYF
NA,TRBJ1-3,NA,TRBV5-8,TGTGCCAGCAGCTTGGACCGGGGCAGCGCTGGAAACACCATATATTTT,CASSLDRGSAGNTIYF
NA,TRBJ2-7,NA,TRBV6-6,TGTGCCAGCAGTGGGGTCACCACCTACGAGCAGTACTTC,CASSGVTTYEQYF
NA,TRBJ2-1,few,TRBV6-5,TGTGCCAGCAGTTACTCGAAGGGACTCGCAGGGTGGGAGCAGTTCTTC,CASSYSKGLAGWEQFF
NA,TRBJ1-6,NA,TRBV6-5,TGTGCCAGCAGTAAGCTTAAGGGGACACCCCTCCACTTT,CASSKLKGTPLHF
NA,TRBJ1-1,NA,TRBV9,TGTGCCAGCAGCGTAGTGGGTGGAAGTGAAGCTTTCTTT,CASSVVGGSEAFF
NA,TRBJ2-7,many,TRBV9,TGTGCCAGCAGCGCAGCGAGGTCCGGGTCCTACGAGCAGTACTTC,CASSAARSGSYEQYF